This T cell receptor (beta chain) was sequenced in a study of blood T cell repertoires in COVID-19. Whole-study context: Sample material is recorded as cDNA or gDNA derived from T cells, B-cell-depleted T cells, or PBMCs.

In the original workflow: Amplification with reference gene primers provided the estimates of nucleated cell counts. Here immunoSEQ multiplex PCR was the method, and the copy in TCRdb shows in-frame clones only, minus some. V, J and clone size reflect that table, while D and trimming were determined from the DNA. The sample yields about 100,000 clones, roughly 83% seen once. Sequencing was done on a sample of peripheral blood. This receptor was taken from a woman older than 75 with active or convalescent COVID-19.

CDR3 sequence reads: CASSYQASRETQYF. CDR3 coding DNA: TGTGCCAGCAGTTATCAGGCGAGTCGAGAGACCCAGTACTTC. This rearrangement joins TRBV6-2 or TRBV6-3 to TRBJ2-5; D gene uncertain. The CDR3 is 14 amino acids. The germline gives CDR1 MNHEY, CDR2 SVGEGT. V shed 3 bases and J shed 4 bases, with 12 bases lying between them.